These 30 T cell receptor beta chains were all obtained from the same sample, sequenced in a study of CD4+ T cells in melanoma. Sequenced by immunoSEQ multiplex PCR; TCRdb stores in-frame clones only, minus some. The sample lists 120,000 to 150,000 clones; about 93% were seen once. Every receptor here comes from a human donor with melanoma.

The chain joins TRBV6-5 to TRBJ1-6, with a possible D match to TRBD1 (6 bases). V lost 5 bases and J 5 bases, leaving 13 bases between the germline ends. There are 15 residues in the CDR3. From germline, CDR1 is MNHEY and CDR2 SVGAGI. The CDR3: CASSLTGTDNSPLHF. DNA of the CDR3: TGTGCCAGCAGTCTCACAGGGACGGATAATTCACCCCTCCACTTT.

J is TRBJ1-1 and V is TRBV18, with D maybe TRBD1 (5 bases). The length of the CDR3 is 14 residues. The V gene lost 0 bases and the J gene lost 7 bases, with 12 bases spanning the gap. The germline V gene encodes CDR1 KGHSH and CDR2 LQKENI. This CDR3 reads CASSPPRGAREAFF. As DNA, the CDR3 is TGTGCCAGCTCACCACCCCGCGGGGCCCGTGAAGCTTTCTTT.

This sequence joins TRBV7-8 and TRBJ2-5; 8 bases match TRBD1. This CDR3 is 16 amino acids long. Per germline, CDR1 SGHVS and CDR2 FQNEAQ. With V trimmed by 1 base and J by 4 bases, 8 bases remained unmatched. The CDR3 DNA is TGTGCCAGCAGCTTAGAGCCAGGGGGCGGACGAGAGACCCAGTACTTC. This encodes CASSLEPGGGRETQYF.

In its sample, this clone was seen once. The chain is built from TRBV5-1 and TRBJ2-5; 7 positions agree with TRBD1. The junction had 7 bases not matched to a gene; V was cut back by 0 bases and J by 5 bases. This CDR3 is 15 amino acids long. The germline CDR1 and CDR2 sequences are SGHRS and YFSETQ. This chain's CDR3 is CASSLEGAGWETQYF. CDR3 nucleotides: TGCGCCAGCAGCTTGGAGGGGGCCGGGTGGGAGACCCAGTACTTC.

The CDR3 loop is CASSGVAGTDTQYF. The CDR3 DNA is TGTGCCAGCAGTGGGGTAGCAGGCACAGATACGCAGTATTTT. V usage is TRBV2 and J usage is TRBJ2-3; D is unclear. In germline, CDR1 is SNHLY, CDR2 FYNNEI. The CDR3 has 14 amino acids. V lost 4 bases, J lost 1 base, and 9 bases lay in between.

On this clone itself: Distinct nucleotide sequences in the sample also encode this CDR3. The rearrangement joins TRBV5-1 to TRBJ2-2; D call uncertain. This CDR3 is 15 amino acids long. The ends were cut back, 4 bases at V and 0 bases at J, with 10 bases in the middle. Germline CDR1 reads SGHRS; CDR2 reads YFSETQ. The CDR3 loop is CASSPGTANTGELFF. The CDR3 DNA sequence: TGCGCCAGCAGCCCCGGAACGGCGAACACCGGGGAGCTGTTTTTT. Looking up the rest from reference TRBV5-1 and TRBJ2-2 gives the full variable domain: KAGVTQTPRYLIKTRGQQVTLSCSPISGHRSVSWYQQTPGQGLQFLFEYFSETQRNKGNFPGRFSGRQFSNSRSEMNVSTLELGDSALYLCASSPGTANTGELFFGEGSRLTVL.

The CDR3: CASSSGTGRMDEQFF. CDR3 DNA: TGTGCCAGCAGCAGCGGGACAGGGAGGATGGATGAGCAGTTCTTC. The rearrangement links TRBV7-7 to TRBJ2-1, with 9 bases that match TRBD1. CDR3 length equals 15 residues. V lost 5 bases, J lost 8 bases, and 10 bases stayed unmatched. Looked up from germline, CDR1 is SSHAT and CDR2 is FNYEAQ (reference sequence).

The CDR3 loop is CASRGGTSYEQYF. In DNA form, the CDR3 reads TGTGCCAGCAGGGGGGGGACCTCCTACGAGCAGTACTTC. This rearrangement joins TRBV11-2 to TRBJ2-7; 7 bases are a match to TRBD2. CDR1 is SGHAT and CDR2 is FQNNGV in the germline V gene. This CDR3 contains 13 residues. V shed 6 bases, J shed 0 bases, and the junction held 2 bases outside the gene matches.

The chain combines TRBV5-5 with TRBJ2-2, with D hard to call. CDR3 length equals 13 residues. The germline CDR1 and CDR2 sequences are SGHKS and YYEKEE (reference sequence). The ends were cut back, 2 bases at V and 6 bases at J, with 8 bases in the middle. CDR3 DNA: TGTGCCAGCAGCTTCACCTCCGCCGGGGAGCTGTTTTTT. Translating gives CASSFTSAGELFF.

This rearrangement joins TRBV4-1 to TRBJ1-5, with D perhaps matching TRBD1 (6 bases). Germline CDR1 MGHRA, CDR2 YSYEKL. This CDR3 has 17 amino acids. Trimming took off 0 bases at V and 3 bases at J, with 15 bases between the two ends. CDR3 sequence: CASSQDPSTGNNQPQHF. The CDR3 DNA is TGCGCCAGCAGCCAAGACCCCTCGACAGGAAACAATCAGCCCCAGCATTTT.

This clone turned up a few times. The V gene is TRBV11-1, the J gene TRBJ2-3; D gene ambiguous. Looked up from germline, CDR1 is SGHAT and CDR2 is FQDESV (reference sequence). V lost 5 bases and J 0 bases, leaving 15 bases between the germline ends. This CDR3 has 16 residues. CDR3 region: CASSPIQLTSTDTQYF. The CDR3 nucleotides read TGTGCCAGCAGCCCCATACAGCTAACTAGCACAGATACGCAGTATTTT.

The chain recombines TRBV13 with TRBJ2-7; no reliable D call. The germline gives CDR1 PRHDT, CDR2 FYEKMQ (reference sequence). The CDR3 loop spans 14 amino acids. Trimming removed 3 bases from V and 6 bases from J, with 15 bases in between. The CDR3 loop is CASSLFSSGSEQYF. CDR3 DNA: TGTGCCAGCAGCTTGTTTTCGTCAGGTAGCGAGCAGTACTTC.

V is TRBV10-3 and J is TRBJ1-2, with 11 bases lining up with TRBD1. V was pared by 10 bases and J by 3 bases, with 16 bases of the junction left unmatched. This CDR3 is 17 amino acids long. Germline CDR1 is ENHRY and CDR2 is SYGVKD. The CDR3, as DNA: TGTGCCACACTTCCAGGGACAGGGGGTAGAGAGGACTATGGCTACACCTTC. Its protein product is CATLPGTGGREDYGYTF.

The chain recombines TRBV5-4 with TRBJ2-1; 9 bases are shared with TRBD2. Germline CDR1 reads SGHNT; CDR2 reads YYREEE (reference sequence). Trimming took 0 bases from V and 5 from J; bases not matched to a gene: 0. CDR3 length equals 14 residues. This CDR3 is CASSLGGGDNEQFF. The CDR3 bases are TGTGCCAGCAGCTTGGGCGGGGGGGACAATGAGCAGTTCTTC.

The chain recombines TRBV2 with TRBJ1-4; maybe TRBD1 (5 bases). Trimming left V 6 bases short and J 2 bases short, with 16 bases between. Germline V gene lookup returns CDR1 SNHLY and CDR2 FYNNEI. The CDR3 has 16 residues. CDR3 coding DNA: TGTGCCAGCAGGGGAGAGACAGCCGCTACTAATGAAAAACTGTTTTTT. Translated, it gives CASRGETAATNEKLFF.

The chain carries TRBV5-1 and TRBJ2-2; no definite D call. Germline V gene sequence: CDR1 SGHRS, CDR2 YFSETQ. Trimming took off 2 bases at V and 1 base at J, with 6 bases between the two ends. This CDR3 region has 14 residues. CDR3 residues: CASSFAVNTGELFF. In DNA, the CDR3 is TGCGCCAGCAGCTTTGCGGTGAACACCGGGGAGCTGTTTTTT.

The V and J genes are TRBV6-1 and TRBJ1-5, with 8 bases identical to TRBD1. V trimming: 6 bases; J trimming: 2 bases; junction bases outside the gene matches: 3. Germline CDR1 MNHNS, CDR2 SASEGT. CDR3 length: 14 residues. CDR3 residues: CASRPGQGNQPQHF. CDR3 in DNA: TGTGCCAGCAGGCCGGGACAGGGCAATCAGCCCCAGCATTTT.

This rearrangement joins TRBV9 to TRBJ1-2; maybe TRBD1 (5 bases). Germline CDR1 reads SGDLS; CDR2 reads YYNGEE. Between the trimmed V and J ends, which lost 3 bases and 3 bases, there was a span of 21 bases. The CDR3 length is 17 residues. The CDR3 loop is CASSAQGSEAIHYGYTF. For the CDR3, the DNA is TGTGCCAGCAGCGCCCAGGGTTCTGAGGCAATCCACTATGGCTACACCTTC.

The chain is built from TRBV5-1 and TRBJ1-5; D gene uncertain. V shed 8 bases and J shed 10 bases, with 19 bases lying between them. The V gene's germline CDR1 is SGHRS and CDR2 YFSETQ. There are 13 residues in the CDR3. The CDR3 protein is CARPGGSNGPQHF. DNA of the CDR3: TGCGCCAGGCCGGGTGGTTCAAACGGACCCCAGCATTTT.

The V and J genes are TRBV10-1 and TRBJ1-5, with unresolved D. Germline V lookup: CDR1 WNHNN, CDR2 SYGVQD (reference sequence). V lost 6 bases to trimming and J lost 11 bases, with 8 bases between them. The length of the CDR3 is 10 residues. In DNA form, the CDR3 reads TGCGCCAGCAGCTCCGAAGCCCAGCATTTT. This gives the protein CASSSEAQHF.

About this clone itself: A read error may produce the germline difference seen at one junction end. J is TRBJ1-1 and V is TRBV7-7; possibly TRBD1 for D (6 bases). The CDR3 is 13 residues long. The germline V gene has CDR1 SSHAT and CDR2 FNYEAQ (reference sequence). CDR3 DNA sequence: TGTGCTAGCAGCGCGAGAAGGGGGACTGAAGCTTTCTTT. Translated: CASSARRGTEAFF. The whole variable domain, filled in from reference TRBV7-7 and TRBJ1-1, reads GAGVSQSPRYKVTKRGQDVTLRCDPISSHATLYWYQQALGQGPEFLTYFNYEAQPDKSGLPSDRFSAERPEGSISTLTIQRTEQRDSAMYRCASSARRGTEAFFGQGTRLTVV.

The V call is TRBV7-9, the J call TRBJ1-2; unclear D gene. The CDR3 covers 13 residues. Trimming took 5 bases from V and 5 from J, leaving 12 bases between them. The germline V gene has CDR1 SEHNR and CDR2 FQNEAQ (reference sequence). The CDR3 is CASSLSAGYGYTF. The DNA of the CDR3 is TGTGCCAGCAGCCTTAGCGCCGGTTATGGCTACACCTTC.

This chain joins TRBV29-1 and TRBJ2-5; 7 nucleotides agree with TRBD2. Germline assignment: CDR1 SQVTM and CDR2 ANQGSEA. This CDR3 has 15 amino acids. J gave up 1 base and V 3 bases, and 8 bases lay outside the gene matches. Here the CDR3 DNA reads TGCAGCGTTGATGGGAGGGGAGAATTCCAAGAGACCCAGTACTTC. Protein sequence: CSVDGRGEFQETQYF.

V usage is TRBV7-9 and J usage is TRBJ2-7; perhaps TRBD2 as D (6 bases). The CDR3 sequence is 15 residues long. Germline V gives CDR1 SEHNR, CDR2 FQNEAQ (reference sequence). The germline V and J ends were trimmed by 3 bases and 3 bases, with 15 bases remaining between them. CDR3 bases: TGTGCCAGCAGCTTCGGGGGTGGGCGCCACTACGAGCAGTACTTC. It translates to CASSFGGGRHYEQYF.

J is TRBJ2-2 and V is TRBV7-9; D tentatively fits TRBD1 or TRBD2 (6 bases each). The CDR3 has 16 amino acids. In germline, CDR1 is SEHNR, CDR2 FQNEAQ (reference sequence). V lost 1 base to trimming and J lost 3 bases, with 12 bases between them. Here the CDR3 reads CASSLVPGAHTGELFF. The CDR3 nucleotides read TGTGCCAGCAGCTTAGTCCCGGGGGCGCACACCGGGGAGCTGTTTTTT.

The rearrangement joins TRBV7-3 to TRBJ2-5; a possible D gene is TRBD1 (6 bases). The CDR3 is 14 amino acids. Germline values: CDR1 SGHTA, CDR2 FQGTGA. V was pared by 4 bases and J by 1 base, with 10 bases between. The CDR3 sequence: CASSSTGIQETQYF. The CDR3 DNA reads as TGTGCCAGCAGCTCTACAGGGATCCAAGAGACCCAGTACTTC.

The genes are TRBV5-1 and TRBJ2-7; D is ambiguous. Trimming cost V 5 bases and J 3 bases, with 21 bases left between them. From germline, CDR1 is SGHRS and CDR2 YFSETQ. The CDR3 extends over 16 amino acids. The CDR3 sequence is CASRGTEGPKVYEQYF. The CDR3, as DNA: TGCGCCAGCAGGGGAACTGAAGGTCCTAAGGTCTACGAGCAGTACTTC.

The V call is TRBV5-8, the J call TRBJ2-7; TRBD1 is a possible D gene (5 bases). The V gene's germline CDR1 is SGHTS and CDR2 YDEGEE. CDR3 length equals 13 residues. Between the trimmed V and J ends, which lost 2 bases and 4 bases, there was a span of 10 bases. CDR3 nucleotides: TGTGCCAGCAGCTTTCGTCAGGGATACGAGCAGTACTTC. Protein product: CASSFRQGYEQYF.

The chain has TRBV6-5 and TRBJ2-3, with D unclear. CDR3 length: 15 amino acids. Germline V gives CDR1 MNHEY, CDR2 SVGAGI. V gave up 0 bases and J gave up 6 bases, with 13 bases separating them. CDR3: CASSYSVLRSDTQYF. For the CDR3, the DNA is TGTGCCAGCAGTTACTCGGTTCTGCGGTCGGATACGCAGTATTTT.

The J gene is TRBJ2-2, the V gene TRBV7-3; TRBD2 might be the D (6 bases). V shed 6 bases and J shed 2 bases, with 10 bases lying between them. This CDR3 has 14 amino acids. From germline, CDR1 is SGHTA and CDR2 FQGTGA. CDR3 amino acids: CASRTGLNTGELFF. CDR3 DNA: TGTGCCAGCAGAACGGGACTTAACACCGGGGAGCTGTTTTTT.